Given below is one T cell receptor (beta chain) in context. This entry is derived from a study of blood T cell repertoires in COVID-19. Study information: From the United States, Italy and Spain came samples of acute and convalescent COVID-19. In each case, the material was cDNA or gDNA derived from T cells, B-cell-depleted T cells, or PBMCs.

How the authors handled the data: Quantification of nucleated cells was approximated via reference gene primer amplification. TCRdb's copy holds only in-frame clones and misses some; the assay was immunoSEQ multiplex PCR. The V and J calls and clone size are taken from that table; D and trimming were inferred from the DNA. The profile covers roughly 180,000 clones, with around 82% appearing a single time and 10% taken by the ten largest. There are 13 residues in the CDR3. V was shortened by 3 bases and J by 7 bases, with 12 bases between the two germline ends. Germline-derived CDR1 and CDR2 are LGHDT and YNNKEL (reference sequence).

The sequence was obtained from a woman at least 80 years old with active or convalescent COVID-19. Source material: peripheral blood. The chain recombines TRBV3-1 (or the pseudogene TRBV3-2) with TRBJ1-1, with D perhaps matching TRBD1 (6 bases). The DNA for the CDR3 is TGTGCCAGCAGCCAGGGACACCTCGATGAAGCTTTCTTT. Protein: CASSQGHLDEAFF.